The 2 T cell receptor beta chains below all came from one sample that was sequenced in a study of T cells in Graves' hyperthyroidism and ophthalmopathy. RNA transcripts served as the template for amplifying TCR beta CDR3 regions. First-round RT-PCR targeting the TCR CDR3 was performed with the HTBI primer set. TCRdb re-called the multiplex PCR reads with MiXCR, one entry per CDR3 protein. The sample carries roughly 150,000 distinct CDR3 sequences, less than 10% recorded once. Material for sequencing was blood. Source of these receptors: a young woman with Graves' hyperthyroidism that later progressed to Graves' ophthalmopathy.

This clonotype was found a few times. The chain couples TRBV7-6 to TRBJ1-1; D gene unclear. The CDR3 extends over 15 amino acids. V gave up 2 bases and J gave up 0 bases, with 10 bases separating them. Germline CDR1 and CDR2: SGHVS and FNYEAQ. The CDR3 is CASSLSQEMNTEAFF. In DNA form, the CDR3 reads TGTGCCAGCAGCTTAAGTCAGGAGATGAACACTGAAGCTTTCTTT.

This chain joins TRBV20-1 and TRBJ2-7; D not resolved. The CDR3 is 11 amino acids. Trimming cost V 2 bases and J 3 bases, with 5 bases left between them. Germline loops: CDR1 DFQATT, CDR2 SNEGSKA (reference sequence). The CDR3 reads CSARNFYEQYF. CDR3 DNA sequence: TGCAGTGCTAGAAATTTCTACGAGCAGTACTTC.